This TCR beta chain originates from a study of cytomegalovirus exposure and HLA in healthy donors. Study findings and constraints: A prior analysis recorded that most TCR beta V segments were productive about 90% or about 30% of the time. A missense variant in DCLRE1C was later tied to TCR beta V- and J-gene trimming. Later on, an analysis found that several of the most significant clusters appeared to be linked to common viral pathogens, which included parvovirus B19. As was reported, the HLA-A and HLA-B alleles of most subjects were accurately predicted from TCR beta sequences.

V was shortened by 5 bases and J by 5 bases, with 9 bases between the two germline ends. The CDR3 is 12 amino acids. Germline CDR1 is SEHNR and CDR2 is FQNEAQ (reference sequence). This clone appeared a single time. No antigen is known for it. Primers included in the PCR were 60 Vbeta and 13 Jbeta primers. Profiling relied on immunoSEQ multiplex PCR, and the TCRdb table lists in-frame clones only, not all of them. The sample has more than 140,000 clones; roughly 87% are singletons. The source of this sequence is a man between 25 and 39 years old in good health and CMV-seropositive. The chain is built from TRBV7-9 and TRBJ2-5; D perhaps matches TRBD1 (5 bases). Sequencing input: PBMCs. The CDR3 coding sequence is TGTGCCAGCAGCCCTCCAGGGGAGACCCAGTACTTC. Protein product: CASSPPGETQYF.